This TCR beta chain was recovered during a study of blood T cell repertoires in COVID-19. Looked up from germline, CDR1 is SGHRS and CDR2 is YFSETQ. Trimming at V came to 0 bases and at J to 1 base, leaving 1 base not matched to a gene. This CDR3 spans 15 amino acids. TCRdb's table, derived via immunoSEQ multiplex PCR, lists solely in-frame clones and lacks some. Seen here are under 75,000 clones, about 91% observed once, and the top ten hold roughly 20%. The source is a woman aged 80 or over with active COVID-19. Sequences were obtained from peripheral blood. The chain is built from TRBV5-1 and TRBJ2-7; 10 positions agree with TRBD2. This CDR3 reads CASSLVSGGSYEQYF. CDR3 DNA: TGCGCCAGCAGCTTGGTTAGCGGGGGGTCCTACGAGCAGTACTTC.